The 19 T cell receptor beta chains presented below share a single source sample, sequenced in a study of tumor and adjacent non-tumor tissue in lung cancer. TCRbeta libraries were built with three rounds of nested PCR, modified from ARM-PCR. TCRdb passed the multiplex PCR reads through MiXCR, listing each CDR3 protein once. Of tens of thousands of distinct CDR3 sequences in the sample, 60% to 75% were seen once. No cell sorting was done before RNA was extracted from the tissue. Source material: lung tumor tissue. The receptors here all came from a man aged 55 to 70 with non-small cell lung cancer.

By share of the sample, this clonotype is medium-sized. The rearrangement uses TRBV20-1 and TRBJ1-5; D is ambiguous. The CDR3 is 15 amino acids. Germline V lookup: CDR1 DFQATT, CDR2 SNEGSKA (reference sequence). The V and J ends lost 2 bases and 4 bases respectively, with 15 bases between them. Here the CDR3 DNA reads TGCAGTGCTAGAAGTCCCGGACGGGTAAATCAGCCCCAGCATTTT. It is translated as CSARSPGRVNQPQHF.

The chain recombines TRBV6-6 with TRBJ2-3; possible D gene TRBD1, 6 bases. The CDR3 consists of 16 residues. The V gene lost 7 bases and the J gene lost 3 bases, with 20 bases spanning the gap. Germline CDR1 is MNHNY and CDR2 is SVGAGI (reference sequence). The CDR3 sequence is CASIPKNRGSTDTQYF. The CDR3 DNA sequence: TGTGCCAGCATCCCGAAGAATAGGGGGAGTACAGATACGCAGTATTTT.

The chain carries TRBV5-1 and TRBJ1-2; TRBD1 is a possible D gene (5 bases). V was shortened by 4 bases and J by 10 bases, with 14 bases between the two germline ends. CDR3 length: 12 residues. From germline, CDR1 is SGHRS and CDR2 YFSETQ. CDR3 region: CASSPGTGDYTF. CDR3 coding DNA: TGCGCCAGCAGCCCCGGGACCGGGGACTACACCTTC.

Turning to this clonotype: One end of the junction does not line up with germline, which may come from a read error. The rearrangement links TRBV12-3 or TRBV12-4 to TRBJ2-2; D is possibly TRBD2 (7 bases). The CDR3 length is 16 residues. The CDR3 DNA reads TGTGCCAGCAGACGAAGTGGGAGGGGGGTCGCCGGGGAGCTGCTTTTT. Its translation is CASRRSGRGVAGELLF.

The rearrangement joins TRBV18 to TRBJ2-7, with 13 bases matching TRBD2. J gave up 6 bases and V 0 bases, and 11 bases lay outside the gene matches. Germline assignment: CDR1 KGHSH and CDR2 LQKENI. This CDR3 has 18 amino acids. Written as DNA, the CDR3 is TGTGCCAGCTCACCACCGAATATTCTTGGACTAGCGGGAGCCGAGCAGTACTTC. Translated: CASSPPNILGLAGAEQYF.

Note on this clonotype: A junction boundary mismatches the germline segment, possibly from a read error. The CDR3 reads CPISSDRVGPKHF. The CDR3 DNA follows: TGTCCCATCAGCAGCGACAGGGTAGGACCCAAGCATTTT. V gene TRBV10-3 combines with J gene TRBJ1-5; 7 bases are shared with TRBD1. This CDR3 contains 13 residues. Germline lookup yields CDR1 ENHRY and CDR2 SYGVKD.

Comments on this clonotype: Mismatch with germline at one junction end may stem from a read error. The gene calls are TRBV6-6 and TRBJ2-2; the D gene could be TRBD1 or TRBD2 (5 bases each). The CDR3 totals 13 residues. Germline values: CDR1 MNHNY, CDR2 SVGAGI (reference sequence). The CDR3 protein is CGSSYSGTRELFF. CDR3 bases: TGTGGCAGCAGTTACTCGGGGACCCGGGAGCTGTTTTTT.

The V gene is TRBV5-6, the J gene TRBJ2-1; TRBD2 agrees at 8 bases. Germline CDR1 SGHDT, CDR2 YYEEEE. V trimming: 4 bases; J trimming: 4 bases; junction bases outside the gene matches: 28. The CDR3 runs to 22 residues. The chain's CDR3 is CASSPPRGSKLAGLLQYNEQFF. The CDR3 coding sequence is TGTGCCAGCAGCCCGCCCCGGGGATCGAAGCTAGCGGGCCTGCTACAATACAATGAGCAGTTCTTC.

This clonotype was counted only a few times. One base away lies a much larger clone, so this may be a sequencing read error. The rearrangement joins TRBV6-5 to TRBJ1-6, with a tentative D call TRBD1 (6 bases). The CDR3 totals 14 residues. Germline-derived CDR1 and CDR2 are MNHEY and SVGAGI. V shed 10 bases and J shed 7 bases, with 17 bases lying between them. The CDR3 sequence is CAIHGGGRNSPLHF. The CDR3, as DNA: TGTGCCATCCATGGGGGCGGACGGAATTCACCCCTCCACTTT.

In the case of this clonotype: Germline is not matched at one junction end, which may reflect a read error. The gene calls are TRBV5-1 and TRBJ2-7, with D perhaps TRBD1 or TRBD2 (5 bases each). CDR1 and CDR2 from the germline V gene are SGHRS and YFSETQ. CDR3 length equals 16 residues. Here the CDR3 reads CASSPTPGPQSYEQCF. As DNA, the CDR3 is TGCGCCAGCAGCCCCACTCCGGGGCCGCAATCCTACGAGCAGTGCTTC.

CDR3 nucleotides: TGTGCCAGCAGTGGGATAGGGAGCTCCTATAATTCACCCCTCCACTTT. It specifies CASSGIGSSYNSPLHF. J is TRBJ1-6 and V is TRBV28; D remains ambiguous. Germline assignment: CDR1 MDHEN and CDR2 SYDVKM. V was cut by 5 bases and J by 0 bases, with 11 bases left in between. This CDR3 has 16 residues.

In regard to this clonotype: No conserved phenylalanine or tryptophan is present at the end of the CDR3, so a read error is the likely explanation. The limits of the CDR3 on the DNA are not certain, so only TCRdb's listed CDR3 is given. This chain links TRBV20-1 with TRBJ1-1. Germline V gives CDR1 DFQATT, CDR2 SNEGSKA (reference sequence). The CDR3 has 11 residues if both end residues are counted. CDR3: CSAGKGTEAIY.

This clonotype was detected only a few times. One end of the junction does not line up with germline, which may come from a read error. The CDR3 DNA reads as TGTACCAGCAGTTTCGGACGGCGTATGGGGTCACCCCTCCACTTT. Protein sequence: CTSSFGRRMGSPLHF. This chain uses TRBV28 with TRBJ1-6; D gene ambiguous. The length of the CDR3 is 15 residues. Germline V lookup: CDR1 MDHEN, CDR2 SYDVKM.

Note on this clonotype: The junction shows a germline mismatch at one end, possibly a read error. The J gene is TRBJ1-1, the V gene TRBV11-3, with a tentative D call TRBD1 (6 bases). The CDR3 is made up of 17 amino acids. Germline-derived CDR1 and CDR2 are SGHNT and YENEEA. CDR3 protein: CASNLGCRGTSNTEAIF. CDR3 bases: TGTGCCAGCAACCTAGGGTGCCGCGGGACATCGAACACTGAGGCTATCTTT.

This clonotype was observed at least ten times. The chain recombines TRBV20-1 with TRBJ2-7; tentative D call: TRBD2 (6 bases). Trimming pared 0 bases from V and 2 bases from J, leaving 11 bases between. CDR3 length equals 14 residues. Germline V lookup: CDR1 DFQATT, CDR2 SNEGSKA (reference sequence). CDR3 sequence: CSARDAGNPYEQYF. CDR3 coding DNA: TGCAGTGCTAGAGACGCGGGGAACCCCTACGAGCAGTACTTC.

Concerning this clonotype itself: Compared with germline, one end of the junction differs, possibly owing to a read error. The V and J genes are TRBV11-1 and TRBJ2-5; 10 nucleotides match TRBD2. Germline assignment: CDR1 SGHAT and CDR2 FQDESV (reference sequence). This CDR3 comprises 14 residues. CDR3 loop: CASNLAGLAETRYF. CDR3 DNA sequence: TGTGCCAGCAACTTAGCAGGACTAGCGGAGACCCGATACTTC.

Of note for this clonotype: Because the CDR3 is missing its conserved closing phenylalanine or tryptophan, this is likely a read error. The V gene is TRBV14, the J gene TRBJ1-2; TRBD1 might be the D (5 bases). The V gene lost 0 bases and the J gene lost 8 bases, with 7 bases spanning the gap. The CDR3 covers 12 residues. Looked up from germline, CDR1 is SGHDN and CDR2 is FVKESK. This CDR3 reads CASSQDRVGYTL. CDR3 DNA: TGTGCCAGCAGCCAAGACAGGGTCGGCTACACCTTG.

In the case of this clonotype: The junction shows a germline mismatch at one end, possibly a read error. V gene TRBV28 combines with J gene TRBJ1-2; 7 nucleotides agree with TRBD1. Germline V gene data show CDR1 as MDHEN and CDR2 as SYDVKM. This CDR3 spans 15 amino acids. The DNA for the CDR3 is TGTGCCAGCAGCGGTCGACAGGGCCCTCGGTATGGCGACACCTTC. It translates to CASSGRQGPRYGDTF.

The chain recombines TRBV11-3 with TRBJ2-1, with 8 bases lining up with TRBD2. The CDR3 extends over 21 amino acids. Germline V gives CDR1 SGHNT, CDR2 YENEEA. CDR3 DNA: TGTGACAACAGCTTAATGTACGGTACTAGGCGGGAGGCCGTGGACTACAATGAGCAGTTCTTC. It encodes CDNSLMYGTRREAVDYNEQFF.